The 27 T cell receptor beta chains in this list originate from one sample, sequenced in a study of graft-versus-host responses after intestinal transplantation. Their antigen targets remain unknown. Clones were sequenced by immunoSEQ multiplex PCR, and TCRdb holds only the in-frame ones, with some missing. Counted here are about 85,000 clones, about four fifths occurring once; the ten biggest clones make up 0.83%. The material sequenced was unstimulated CD4+ T cells sorted from spleen or lymph node cells, taken before intestinal transplant. Receptor source: a human donor who received an intestinal transplant.

This clone has only one observation. The V gene is TRBV6-5, the J gene TRBJ1-2; the match to TRBD1 covers 7 bases. The junction had 5 bases not matched to a gene; V was cut back by 5 bases and J by 2 bases. Germline CDR1 and CDR2: MNHEY and SVGAGI. The CDR3 totals 14 residues. The CDR3 nucleotides are TGTGCCAGCAGTCCGGACAGGAAGAACTATGGCTACACCTTC. It encodes CASSPDRKNYGYTF.

This clone showed up just a few times. The V gene is TRBV4-1, the J gene TRBJ1-2, with D possibly being TRBD1 (6 bases). V lost 4 bases and J 5 bases, leaving 14 bases between the germline ends. CDR1 and CDR2 (germline): MGHRA, YSYEKL. CDR3 length equals 14 residues. DNA of the CDR3: TGCGCCAGCAGCCTTACAGGGCAATCATATGGCTACACCTTC. Translation: CASSLTGQSYGYTF.

This rearrangement joins TRBV11-3 to TRBJ2-7, with D possibly being TRBD2 (6 bases). Trimming removed 3 bases from V and 3 bases from J, with 12 bases in between. Germline CDR1 and CDR2: SGHNT and YENEEA. CDR3 length: 14 amino acids. This CDR3 reads CASSLGGFDYEQYF. CDR3 nucleotides: TGTGCCAGCAGCTTGGGGGGTTTCGACTACGAGCAGTACTTC.

The chain joins TRBV7-8 to TRBJ2-1, with D possibly matching TRBD1 (6 bases). V dropped 5 bases and J dropped 8 bases, with 31 bases sitting between them. The CDR3 sequence is 19 residues long. Germline CDR1 is SGHVS and CDR2 is FQNEAQ. The CDR3 here is CASSQEDSWVLDHGDEQFF. The CDR3 nucleotides are TGTGCCAGCAGCCAAGAGGACAGTTGGGTCTTGGACCATGGGGATGAGCAGTTCTTC.

V usage is TRBV2 and J usage is TRBJ1-5, with D possibly being TRBD1 (5 bases). This CDR3 is 14 amino acids long. The ends were cut back, 6 bases at V and 2 bases at J, with 11 bases in the middle. From germline, CDR1 is SNHLY and CDR2 FYNNEI. The CDR3 here is CASRGLAGNQPQHF. CDR3 DNA: TGTGCCAGCAGGGGGCTGGCGGGCAATCAGCCCCAGCATTTT.

The gene calls are TRBV18 and TRBJ1-5; 8 bases match TRBD1. This CDR3 is 17 amino acids long. Germline CDR1 KGHSH, CDR2 LQKENI. With V trimmed by 0 bases and J by 3 bases, 7 bases remained unmatched. For the CDR3, the DNA is TGTGCCAGCTCACCACCTAACGGACAGGGCCCCAATCAGCCCCAGCATTTT. It yields the protein CASSPPNGQGPNQPQHF.

This clone has more than one count but fewer than ten. V is TRBV11-2 and J is TRBJ2-3, with 12 nucleotides matching TRBD2. J gave up 6 bases and V 5 bases, and 6 bases lay outside the gene matches. CDR1 SGHAT and CDR2 FQNNGV come from the germline V gene. This CDR3 contains 15 residues. The CDR3 sequence: CASSRGLAGLDTQYF. CDR3 coding DNA: TGTGCCAGCAGCCGCGGACTAGCGGGGCTGGATACGCAGTATTTT.

The chain joins TRBV5-1 to TRBJ2-1; perhaps TRBD2 as D (5 bases). In germline, CDR1 is SGHRS, CDR2 YFSETQ. Trimming stripped 2 bases from V and 1 base from J, with 16 bases between. This CDR3 region has 17 residues. The DNA of the CDR3 is TGCGCCAGCAGCTTAGTAGCCGGAGCGGAGTCCTACAATGAGCAGTTCTTC. Encoded protein: CASSLVAGAESYNEQFF.

This chain links TRBV4-2 with TRBJ1-3; no definite D call. The CDR3 has 13 residues. In germline, CDR1 is LGHNA, CDR2 YNFKEQ. V lost 4 bases and J lost 3, with 7 bases in between. The CDR3 region is CASSPDGGNTIYF. The DNA for the CDR3 is TGTGCCAGCAGCCCAGACGGTGGAAACACCATATATTTT.

The sample holds a few counts of this clone. The V gene is TRBV28, the J gene TRBJ2-7, with 9 bases matching TRBD2. This CDR3 is built from 12 residues. V dropped 3 bases and J dropped 6; count of bases not matched to a gene: 0. The germline gives CDR1 MDHEN, CDR2 SYDVKM. This CDR3 is CASSLGLAEQYF. CDR3 DNA: TGTGCCAGCAGTTTGGGACTAGCCGAGCAGTACTTC.

This clone was detected once. The V and J genes are TRBV7-2 and TRBJ2-1; 12 nucleotides agree with TRBD2. V lost 4 bases to trimming and J lost 5 bases; unmatched junction nucleotides: 3. The CDR3 totals 15 residues. The V gene's germline CDR1 is SGHTA and CDR2 FQGNSA. CDR3 coding DNA: TGTGCCAGCAGCTACACTAGCGGGGGGAACAATGAGCAGTTCTTC. Protein sequence: CASSYTSGGNNEQFF. The whole variable domain, remainder taken from reference TRBV7-2 and TRBJ2-1, is GAGVSQSPSNKVTEKGKDVELRCDPISGHTALYWYRQSLGQGLEFLIYFQGNSAPDKSGLPSDRFSAERTGGSVSTLTIQRTQQEDSAVYLCASSYTSGGNNEQFFGPGTRLTVL.

The rearrangement joins TRBV9 to TRBJ1-1; D remains unclear. The CDR3 consists of 13 residues. V was shortened by 0 bases and J by 3 bases, with 6 bases between the two germline ends. Germline lookup yields CDR1 SGDLS and CDR2 YYNGEE. CDR3 DNA sequence: TGTGCCAGCAGCGTAGTATCAGACACTGAAGCTTTCTTT. This gives the protein CASSVVSDTEAFF.

This chain links TRBV4-1 with TRBJ2-1, with 14 bases fitting TRBD2. Trimming removed 4 bases from V and 7 bases from J; junction bases left unmatched: 12. Germline values: CDR1 MGHRA, CDR2 YSYEKL. The CDR3 runs to 18 residues. The DNA for the CDR3 is TGCGCCAGCAGCCGGACTAGACTAGCGGGGGGGCCCGGGAATGAGCAGTTCTTC. This codes for CASSRTRLAGGPGNEQFF.

V gene TRBV18 combines with J gene TRBJ1-6; maybe TRBD1 (6 bases). This CDR3 has 15 residues. With 6 bases removed from V and 0 bases from J, the gap between germline ends came to 9 bases. Germline CDR1 is KGHSH and CDR2 is LQKENI. The CDR3 region has the DNA TGTGCCAGCTCGCAGGGGAGCTCCTATAATTCACCCCTCCACTTT. It encodes CASSQGSSYNSPLHF. Filled out from reference TRBV18 and TRBJ1-6, the complete variable domain reads NAGVMQNPRHLVRRRGQEARLRCSPMKGHSHVYWYRQLPEEGLKFMVYLQKENIIDESGMPKERFSAEFPKEGPSILRIQQVVRGDSAAYFCASSQGSSYNSPLHFGNGTRLTVT.

This clone appeared once. The chain is built from TRBV6-1 and TRBJ2-7; 7 bases fit TRBD1. Germline V gene lookup returns CDR1 MNHNS and CDR2 SASEGT. The CDR3 has 14 residues. Trimming cost V 7 bases and J 2 bases; bases outside gene matches: 8. This chain's CDR3 is CASTLDRAPYEQYF. The CDR3 region has the DNA TGTGCCAGCACCTTAGACAGGGCCCCCTACGAGCAGTACTTC.

CDR3 nucleotides: TGTGCCAGCAGTTTAGGTGGCAGGGGGCAGGTAACTGAAGCTTTCTTT. As protein: CASSLGGRGQVTEAFF. V and J are TRBV28 and TRBJ1-1, with 8 nucleotides matching TRBD1. V dropped 2 bases and J dropped 5; count of bases not matched to a gene: 10. The CDR3 length is 16 residues. Germline CDR1 MDHEN, CDR2 SYDVKM.

The chain recombines TRBV18 with TRBJ2-7; 8 nucleotides match TRBD1. This CDR3 has 15 amino acids. The germline V gene has CDR1 KGHSH and CDR2 LQKENI. Trimming removed 3 bases from V and 5 bases from J; junction bases left unmatched: 9. This CDR3 is CASSPGPDRVHEQYF. The CDR3 DNA reads TGTGCCAGCTCACCGGGTCCGGACAGGGTCCACGAGCAGTACTTC.

The chain employs TRBV15 and TRBJ2-7; 7 nucleotides agree with TRBD2. V was clipped by 1 base and J by 3 bases; unmatched bases: 6. Germline V lookup: CDR1 LNHNV, CDR2 YYDKDF (reference sequence). There are 15 residues in the CDR3. CDR3 loop: CATSRGLPSGYEQYF. In DNA, the CDR3 is TGTGCCACCAGCAGAGGACTCCCTAGCGGCTACGAGCAGTACTTC.

J is TRBJ1-5 and V is TRBV19, with D perhaps TRBD1 (5 bases). The CDR3 has 14 amino acids. CDR1 LNHDA and CDR2 SQIVND come from the germline V gene (reference sequence). V was shortened by 6 bases and J by 7 bases, with 16 bases between the two germline ends. CDR3 nucleotide sequence: TGTGCCAGTAGCGGGGGGGGAGGAGACCAGCCCCAGCATTTT. Translation: CASSGGGGDQPQHF.

The chain couples TRBV5-6 to TRBJ1-1; TRBD1 might be the D (6 bases). This CDR3 has 14 amino acids. CDR1 and CDR2 from the germline V gene are SGHDT and YYEEEE. Trimming stripped 1 base from V and 3 bases from J, with 10 bases between. DNA for the CDR3: TGTGCCAGCAGCTTGTTCACAGGGTACACTGAAGCTTTCTTT. Its protein is CASSLFTGYTEAFF.

V usage is TRBV5-1 and J usage is TRBJ2-3, with TRBD2 matching 9 bases. The CDR3 runs to 14 residues. Germline V gene sequence: CDR1 SGHRS, CDR2 YFSETQ. The V gene end was trimmed by 5 bases and the J gene end by 4 bases; junction bases not matched to a gene: 5. Written as DNA, the CDR3 is TGCGCCAGCAGGCCTAGCGGGAACGCAGATACGCAGTATTTT. Its protein is CASRPSGNADTQYF. The complete variable domain, with remaining parts taken from reference TRBV5-1 and TRBJ2-3, reads KAGVTQTPRYLIKTRGQQVTLSCSPISGHRSVSWYQQTPGQGLQFLFEYFSETQRNKGNFPGRFSGRQFSNSRSEMNVSTLELGDSALYLCASRPSGNADTQYFGPGTRLTVL.

CDR3 sequence: CASSRPAGGGEQYF. CDR3 coding DNA: TGTGCCAGCAGTCGTCCGGCGGGGGGCGGCGAGCAGTACTTC. The rearrangement links TRBV28 to TRBJ2-7; 8 bases agree with TRBD2. V shed 5 bases, J shed 6 bases, and the junction held 9 bases outside the gene matches. Germline CDR1 and CDR2: MDHEN and SYDVKM. The CDR3 sequence is 14 residues long.

The rearrangement uses TRBV19 and TRBJ2-7, with D perhaps matching TRBD1 (5 bases). The V gene lost 4 bases and the J gene lost 4 bases, with 14 bases spanning the gap. CDR1 and CDR2 from the germline V gene are LNHDA and SQIVND (reference sequence). The length of the CDR3 is 14 residues. For the CDR3, the DNA is TGTGCCAGTAGTAACCCCGGACACCAATACGAGCAGTACTTC. It encodes CASSNPGHQYEQYF.

This chain uses TRBV5-1 with TRBJ2-7; D gene unclear. V lost 0 bases, J lost 7 bases, and 14 bases lay in between. The germline V gene encodes CDR1 SGHRS and CDR2 YFSETQ. The CDR3 consists of 14 residues. The CDR3 bases are TGCGCCAGCAGCTTGGGACACCCGAGTGGGGAGCAGTACTTC. This gives the protein CASSLGHPSGEQYF.

The chain is built from TRBV10-3 and TRBJ2-1; D may be TRBD1 (6 bases). There are 14 residues in the CDR3. V was clipped by 3 bases and J by 5 bases, with 11 bases between them. Germline CDR1 is ENHRY and CDR2 is SYGVKD. The CDR3 protein is CAISDRTANNEQFF. DNA for the CDR3: TGTGCCATCAGTGACCGGACAGCCAACAATGAGCAGTTCTTC.

V usage is TRBV28 and J usage is TRBJ2-7; 10 bases align to TRBD1. Per the germline V gene, CDR1 is MDHEN and CDR2 is SYDVKM. The CDR3 is made up of 15 amino acids. Germline trimming cut 5 bases from V and 2 bases from J; bases unmatched to any gene: 6. The CDR3 region has the DNA TGTGCCAGCAGTACACCCGGGACAGGGGCCTACGAGCAGTACTTC. This encodes CASSTPGTGAYEQYF.

The V and J genes are TRBV5-4 and TRBJ2-1, with 7 bases that match TRBD1. Germline CDR1 reads SGHNT; CDR2 reads YYREEE (reference sequence). Trimming at V came to 4 bases and at J to 3 bases, leaving 4 bases not matched to a gene. The CDR3 totals 14 residues. The CDR3 reads CASSPTGVYNEQFF. As DNA, the CDR3 is TGTGCCAGCAGCCCCACAGGGGTCTACAATGAGCAGTTCTTC.